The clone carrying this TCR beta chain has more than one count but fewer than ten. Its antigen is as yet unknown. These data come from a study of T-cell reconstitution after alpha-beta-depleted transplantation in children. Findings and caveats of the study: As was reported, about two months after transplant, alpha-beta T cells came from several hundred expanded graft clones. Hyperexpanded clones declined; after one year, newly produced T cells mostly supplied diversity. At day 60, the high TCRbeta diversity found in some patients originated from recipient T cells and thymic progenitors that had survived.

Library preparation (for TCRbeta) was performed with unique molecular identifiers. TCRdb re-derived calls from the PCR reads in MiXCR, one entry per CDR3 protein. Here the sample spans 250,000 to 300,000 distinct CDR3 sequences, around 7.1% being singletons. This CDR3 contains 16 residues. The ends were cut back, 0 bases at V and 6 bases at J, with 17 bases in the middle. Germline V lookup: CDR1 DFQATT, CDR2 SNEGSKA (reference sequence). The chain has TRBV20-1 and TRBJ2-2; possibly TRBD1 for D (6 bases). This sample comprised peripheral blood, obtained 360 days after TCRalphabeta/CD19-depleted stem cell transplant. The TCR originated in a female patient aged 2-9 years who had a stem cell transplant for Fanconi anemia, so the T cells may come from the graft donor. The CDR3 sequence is CSAREGSNYRAGELFF. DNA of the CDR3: TGCAGTGCTAGAGAGGGGTCCAATTACAGGGCCGGGGAGCTGTTTTTT.